Detailed here is one T cell receptor (beta chain). In the original analysis: The assay estimated nucleated cells by amplifying reference gene primers. Data came from immunoSEQ multiplex PCR; TCRdb stores just in-frame clones and leaves some out. V and J calls and clone size come straight from that table; D and trimming were deduced from the DNA. The data show 95,000 to 150,000 clones, about 87% seen once. The data originate from a study of blood T cell repertoires in COVID-19. Study overall: Both acute and convalescent COVID-19 samples were obtained from the United States, Italy and Spain. PBMCs, B-cell-depleted T cells, or T cells provided the cDNA or gDNA that made up the material.

V shed 6 bases and J shed 1 base, with 9 bases lying between them. CDR1 and CDR2 (germline): MNHEY, SVGAGI. This CDR3 region has 13 residues. The material sequenced was peripheral blood. The V and J genes are TRBV6-5 and TRBJ1-1; possible D gene TRBD1, 6 bases. This TCR was sampled from a woman aged 45-65 years with acute or convalescent COVID-19. The CDR3 loop is CASRNRANTEAFF. In nucleotides, the CDR3 is TGTGCCAGCAGAAACAGGGCGAACACTGAAGCTTTCTTT.